The clone carrying this T cell receptor beta chain was detected many times. Antigen unknown. Duration under 3 months, a NOSPECS grade of at least 4, and a Clinical Activity Score of at least 3 characterized the ophthalmopathy patients. Regions amplified from RNA transcripts were the TCR beta CDR3 regions. When the TCR CDR3 underwent first-round RT-PCR, the HTBI primer set was used. TCRdb redid the calling of the multiplex PCR reads with MiXCR, one entry per CDR3 protein. The repertoire includes nearly 250,000 distinct CDR3 sequences, around 15% of them detected once, and more than 25% sits in the top ten. The data originate from a study of T cells in Graves' hyperthyroidism and ophthalmopathy. General study points: Most thyroid clonotypes with frequency above 0.001 were detected in blood.

The CDR3 consists of 17 residues. The V and J ends lost 4 bases and 0 bases, in that order; junction bases with no gene match: 6. The V gene's germline CDR1 is LNHDA and CDR2 SQIVND (reference sequence). This receptor was identified in a woman younger than 35 with Graves' ophthalmopathy. Input material: blood. The chain joins TRBV19 to TRBJ1-5; 10 positions agree with TRBD1. The CDR3, as DNA: TGTGCCAGTAGTAGGAGGACAGGGGGGCTTAGCAATCAGCCCCAGCATTTT. Its translation: CASSRRTGGLSNQPQHF.